Below are 17 T cell receptor beta chains sequenced from a single sample in a study of blood T cell repertoires in COVID-19. The table came from immunoSEQ multiplex PCR; TCRdb's copy has only in-frame clones and leaves some out. The sample lists under 150,000 clones, around 88% occurring once. The sequenced sample consisted of peripheral blood. The source is a man aged 45-60 years with active or convalescent COVID-19.

This clone was detected once. This rearrangement joins TRBV5-4 to TRBJ2-7, with 15 bases that match TRBD2. This CDR3 comprises 16 residues. Losses at the gene ends were 3 bases for V and 3 bases for J; bases not matched to a gene: 4. CDR1 is SGHNT and CDR2 is YYREEE in the germline V gene (reference sequence). CDR3 in DNA: TGTGCCAGCAGCTCCGGACTAGCGGGAGGGATCTACGAGCAGTACTTC. It translates to CASSSGLAGGIYEQYF.

Only one count was recorded for this clone. This chain links TRBV29-1 with TRBJ2-2; the match to TRBD1 covers 7 bases. Trimming took 4 bases from V and 0 from J; bases not matched to a gene: 5. In germline, CDR1 is SQVTM, CDR2 ANQGSEA. This CDR3 contains 15 residues. CDR3 residues: CSVGRGQPNTGELFF. The CDR3 DNA follows: TGCAGCGTTGGAAGGGGACAGCCGAACACCGGGGAGCTGTTTTTT.

The chain joins TRBV2 to TRBJ2-3, with 7 bases that match TRBD2. Germline V gene lookup returns CDR1 SNHLY and CDR2 FYNNEI. J gave up 0 bases and V 6 bases, and 6 bases lay outside the gene matches. This CDR3 is 15 amino acids long. The CDR3 protein is CASRGLAVSTDTQYF. The CDR3 bases are TGTGCCAGCAGGGGGCTAGCGGTGAGCACAGATACGCAGTATTTT.

The CDR3: CSARQGNGYTF. The CDR3 DNA is TGCAGTGCTAGACAGGGGAATGGCTACACCTTC. This chain links TRBV20-1 with TRBJ1-2, with D possibly matching TRBD1 (6 bases). The V end lost 2 bases, the J end lost 6 bases, and 7 bases lay between the germline ends. This CDR3 region has 11 residues. Looked up from germline, CDR1 is DFQATT and CDR2 is SNEGSKA (reference sequence).

The V call is TRBV7-6, the J call TRBJ1-2, with TRBD1 identical over 8 bases. The CDR3 covers 14 residues. Germline V CDR1 and CDR2: SGHVS, FNYEAQ. The V and J ends lost 5 bases and 5 bases, in that order; junction bases with no gene match: 7. CDR3 nucleotides: TGTGCCAGCAGCCCCGGACAGGGAACATATGGCTACACCTTC. Amino acids: CASSPGQGTYGYTF.

The chain is built from TRBV6-4 and TRBJ1-6; TRBD1 agrees at 7 bases. The germline CDR1 and CDR2 sequences are MRHNA and SNTAGT. This CDR3 is built from 20 residues. V lost 0 bases to trimming and J lost 2 bases; unmatched junction nucleotides: 13. CDR3 bases: TGTGCCAGCAGTGACTCGCAACAACAGGGGCATAGCACCTATAATTCACCCCTCCACTTT. Amino acids: CASSDSQQQGHSTYNSPLHF.

The gene calls are TRBV2 and TRBJ2-7, with TRBD1 matching over 12 bases. Germline-derived CDR1 and CDR2 are SNHLY and FYNNEI. J lost 5 bases, V lost 6 bases, and 8 bases had no gene match. The CDR3 length is 15 residues. CDR3 sequence reads: CASSSGQGANHEQYF. Written as DNA, the CDR3 is TGTGCCAGCAGCTCGGGACAGGGGGCTAACCACGAGCAGTACTTC.

This clone is a singleton in its sample. CDR3 amino acids: CASSPSGGRVQETQYF. The CDR3 DNA is TGTGCCAGCAGCCCGTCAGGCGGGAGGGTCCAAGAGACCCAGTACTTC. J is TRBJ2-5 and V is TRBV28; 9 bases agree with TRBD2. Per the germline V gene, CDR1 is MDHEN and CDR2 is SYDVKM. J gave up 1 base and V 6 bases, and 9 bases lay outside the gene matches. This CDR3 has 16 amino acids.

The CDR3: CASSYTQGATEAFF. The CDR3 DNA follows: TGTGCCAGCAGCTATACACAGGGGGCCACTGAAGCTTTCTTT. The gene calls are TRBV7-8 and TRBJ1-1, with TRBD1 matching 9 bases. This CDR3 has 14 amino acids. Trimming removed 4 bases from V and 4 bases from J; junction bases left unmatched: 4. CDR1 and CDR2 (germline): SGHVS, FQNEAQ.

The gene calls are TRBV24-1 and TRBJ1-4, with D perhaps matching TRBD1 (6 bases). Trimming cost V 5 bases and J 6 bases, with 18 bases left between them. Germline-derived CDR1 and CDR2 are KGHDR and SFDVKD. CDR3 length: 16 residues. As DNA, the CDR3 is TGTGCCACCAGTGGCGGGCCTACAGGGTTGGATGAAAAACTGTTTTTT. Translating it yields CATSGGPTGLDEKLFF.

The rearrangement links TRBV30 to TRBJ1-4; D might be TRBD1 (6 bases). This CDR3 is 13 amino acids long. The V end lost 0 bases, the J end lost 7 bases, and 9 bases lay between the germline ends. Germline V gene lookup returns CDR1 GTSNPN and CDR2 SVGIG (reference sequence). The CDR3 coding sequence is TGTGCCTGGAGTGTACAGGGCAGTGAAAAACTGTTTTTT. Translation gives CAWSVQGSEKLFF.

The chain carries TRBV27 and TRBJ1-2; D is ambiguous. V lost 5 bases, J lost 4 bases, and 11 bases lay in between. The CDR3 covers 13 residues. Looked up from germline, CDR1 is MNHEY and CDR2 is SMNVEV (reference sequence). CDR3 protein: CASSPTVGYGYTF. CDR3 DNA sequence: TGTGCCAGCAGTCCAACAGTCGGCTATGGCTACACCTTC.

This clone turned up a few times. The chain recombines TRBV6-2 or TRBV6-3 with TRBJ2-2, with 8 bases identical to TRBD1. V gave up 5 bases and J gave up 7 bases; unmatched junction bases: 9. Germline-derived CDR1 and CDR2 are MNHEY and SVGEGT. CDR3 length equals 15 residues. CDR3 nucleotide sequence: TGTGCCAGCAGTCCCAGCAGGGGGCAAGGCGGGGAGCTGTTTTTT. It yields the protein CASSPSRGQGGELFF.

This rearrangement joins TRBV2 to TRBJ2-7; 12 bases line up with TRBD2. This CDR3 is built from 14 residues. CDR1 is SNHLY, CDR2 FYNNEI, per germline. Germline trimming cut 6 bases from V and 3 bases from J; bases unmatched to any gene: 3. Here the CDR3 DNA reads TGTGCCAGCAGGACTAGCGGGGGCCTCTACGAGCAGTACTTC. Translated: CASRTSGGLYEQYF.

The chain links TRBV5-1 to TRBJ2-3, with D maybe TRBD2 (6 bases). V dropped 4 bases and J dropped 4 bases, with 16 bases sitting between them. The CDR3 covers 15 residues. In germline, CDR1 is SGHRS, CDR2 YFSETQ. The CDR3 loop reads CASSADGGPSDTQYF. In DNA, the CDR3 is TGCGCCAGCAGCGCGGATGGAGGGCCGTCAGATACGCAGTATTTT.

The rearrangement uses TRBV9 and TRBJ2-5; D may be TRBD1 (5 bases). CDR1 SGDLS and CDR2 YYNGEE come from the germline V gene. CDR3 size: 15 residues. The V and J ends lost 4 bases and 6 bases respectively, with 19 bases between them. CDR3 DNA: TGTGCCAGCAGCACCGGACATGATGCGACTCAGACCCAGTACTTC. Translating it yields CASSTGHDATQTQYF.

The chain is built from TRBV20-1 and TRBJ1-2; D unresolved. CDR1 and CDR2 (germline): DFQATT, SNEGSKA (reference sequence). V was clipped by 3 bases and J by 8 bases, with 16 bases between them. The CDR3 covers 13 residues. CDR3 DNA: TGCAGTGCTAGTATAGGATCAAACGGGGGCTACACCTTC. Encoded protein: CSASIGSNGGYTF.